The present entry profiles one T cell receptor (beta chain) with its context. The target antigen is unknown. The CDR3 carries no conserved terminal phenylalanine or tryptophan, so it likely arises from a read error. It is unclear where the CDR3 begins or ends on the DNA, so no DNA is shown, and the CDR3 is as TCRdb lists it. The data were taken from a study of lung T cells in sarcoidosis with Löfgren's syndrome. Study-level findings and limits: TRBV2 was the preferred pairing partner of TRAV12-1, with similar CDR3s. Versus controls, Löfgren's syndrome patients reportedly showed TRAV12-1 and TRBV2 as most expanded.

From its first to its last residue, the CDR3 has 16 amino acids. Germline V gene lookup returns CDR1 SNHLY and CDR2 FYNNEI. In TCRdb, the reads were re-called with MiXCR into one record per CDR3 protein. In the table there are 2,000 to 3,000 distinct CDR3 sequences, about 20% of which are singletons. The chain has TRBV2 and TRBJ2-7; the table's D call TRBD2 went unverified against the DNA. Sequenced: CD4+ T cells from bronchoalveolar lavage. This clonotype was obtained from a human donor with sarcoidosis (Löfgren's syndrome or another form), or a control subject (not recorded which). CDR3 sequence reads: CAGSEQGGEIAGGKYS.